Below are 8 T cell receptor beta chains sequenced from a single sample in a study of T-cell reconstitution after alpha-beta-depleted transplantation in children. Preparation of the TCRbeta library was carried out with unique molecular identifiers. TCRdb reprocessed the PCR reads via MiXCR and lists one record per CDR3 protein. The profile covers about a million distinct CDR3 sequences, with around 30% appearing a single time and under 30% taken by the ten largest. The specimen was PBMCs, mostly from graft donor cells, collected 360 days after TCRalphabeta/CD19-depleted stem cell transplant. These receptors were taken from a boy younger than two who had a stem cell transplant for SCID, so the T cells may come from the graft donor.

The table lists this clonotype with a few counts. The V gene is TRBV10-3, the J gene TRBJ2-5; 9 bases match TRBD2. This CDR3 has 16 residues. Germline CDR1 ENHRY, CDR2 SYGVKD. The trim removed 3 bases at V and 0 bases at J, leaving 5 bases unmatched. The CDR3 DNA follows: TGTGCCATCAGTGATTATGTAGCGGGGGACCAAGAGACCCAGTACTTC. Protein product: CAISDYVAGDQETQYF.

The gene calls are TRBV5-1 and TRBJ2-7; 7 nucleotides line up with TRBD2. The germline CDR1 and CDR2 sequences are SGHRS and YFSETQ. This CDR3 comprises 16 residues. J gave up 1 base and V 1 base, and 8 bases lay outside the gene matches. DNA for the CDR3: TGCGCCAGCAGCTTGTCGCCGGGACTAAGTTCCTACGAGCAGTACTTC. Translating it yields CASSLSPGLSSYEQYF.

This clonotype was detected ten times or more. This sequence joins TRBV15 and TRBJ1-1; D possibly corresponds to TRBD1 (6 bases). Germline CDR1 reads LNHNV; CDR2 reads YYDKDF (reference sequence). V lost 5 bases and J lost 2, with 12 bases in between. The CDR3 totals 14 residues. The chain's CDR3 is CATSLPGHNTEAFF. The CDR3 DNA reads as TGTGCCACCAGCCTACCGGGACATAACACTGAAGCTTTCTTT.

The gene calls are TRBV4-1 and TRBJ2-1, with 11 bases aligning to TRBD1. The J segment lost 10 bases and the V segment lost 4 bases, leaving 6 bases of the junction unmatched. CDR3 length: 14 residues. Germline V gene data show CDR1 as MGHRA and CDR2 as YSYEKL. CDR3 amino acids: CASSPGQGGWEQFF. In nucleotides, the CDR3 is TGCGCCAGCAGCCCGGGACAGGGGGGGTGGGAGCAGTTCTTC.

This sequence joins TRBV15 and TRBJ2-1; the D is unclear. Germline loops: CDR1 LNHNV, CDR2 YYDKDF (reference sequence). Between the trimmed V and J ends, which lost 0 bases and 2 bases, there was a span of 14 bases. This CDR3 has 17 amino acids. CDR3 bases: TGTGCCACCAGCAGAGATCGTGGGGATAGCACCTACAATGAGCAGTTCTTC. This codes for CATSRDRGDSTYNEQFF.

The J gene is TRBJ2-1, the V gene TRBV4-1; 15 bases fit TRBD2. The CDR3 contains 18 residues. V was clipped by 2 bases and J by 9 bases; unmatched bases: 11. CDR1 is MGHRA, CDR2 YSYEKL, per germline. CDR3 bases: TGCGCCAGCAGCCAAACAGGACTAGCGGGGGGGCCTGAGGGTGAGCAGTTCTTC. Amino acid sequence: CASSQTGLAGGPEGEQFF.

The chain is built from TRBV14 and TRBJ2-7; 7 bases match TRBD1. Per germline, CDR1 SGHDN and CDR2 FVKESK. The CDR3 length is 15 residues. J was trimmed by 2 bases and V by 5 bases; bases with no gene match: 9. CDR3 in DNA: TGTGCCAGCAGCACACGACAGGGTTTCGCCTACGAGCAGTACTTC. Its translation is CASSTRQGFAYEQYF.

The rearrangement uses TRBV20-1 and TRBJ1-1; unclear D gene. The CDR3 has 14 residues. Per germline, CDR1 DFQATT and CDR2 SNEGSKA (reference sequence). Trimming cost V 6 bases and J 2 bases, with 16 bases left between them. The CDR3 sequence is CSAKPHSTNTEAFF. In DNA, the CDR3 is TGCAGTGCAAAGCCCCACAGTACTAACACTGAAGCTTTCTTT.